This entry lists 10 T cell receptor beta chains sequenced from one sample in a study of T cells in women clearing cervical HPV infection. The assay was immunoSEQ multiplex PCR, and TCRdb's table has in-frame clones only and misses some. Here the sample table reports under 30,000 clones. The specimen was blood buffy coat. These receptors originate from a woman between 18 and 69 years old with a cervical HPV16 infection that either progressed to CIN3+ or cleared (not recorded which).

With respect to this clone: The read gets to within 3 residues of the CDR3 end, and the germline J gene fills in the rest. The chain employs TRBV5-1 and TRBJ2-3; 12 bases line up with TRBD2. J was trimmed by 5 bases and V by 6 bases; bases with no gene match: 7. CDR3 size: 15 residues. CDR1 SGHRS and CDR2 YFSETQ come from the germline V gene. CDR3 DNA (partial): TGCGCCAGCATGATGACTAGCGGGAGCCAAGATACG. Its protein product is CASMMTSGSQDT. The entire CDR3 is CASMMTSGSQDTQYF.

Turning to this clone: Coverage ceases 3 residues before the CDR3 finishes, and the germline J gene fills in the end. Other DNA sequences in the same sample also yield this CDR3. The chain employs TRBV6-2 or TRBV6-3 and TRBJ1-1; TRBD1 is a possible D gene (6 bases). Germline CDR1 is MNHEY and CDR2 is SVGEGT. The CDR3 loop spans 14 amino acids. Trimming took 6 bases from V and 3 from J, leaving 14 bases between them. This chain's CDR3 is CASSYAGADTEAFF. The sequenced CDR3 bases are TGTGCCAGCAGCTATGCGGGGGCCGACACTGAA.

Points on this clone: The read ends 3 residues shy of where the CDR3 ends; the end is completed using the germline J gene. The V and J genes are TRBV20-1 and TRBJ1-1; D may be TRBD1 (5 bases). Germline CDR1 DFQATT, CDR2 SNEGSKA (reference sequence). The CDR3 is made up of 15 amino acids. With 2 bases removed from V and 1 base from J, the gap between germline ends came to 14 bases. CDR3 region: CSARSGEEGNTEAFF. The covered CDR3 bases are TGCAGTGCTAGATCGGGGGAAGAGGGGAACACTGAA.

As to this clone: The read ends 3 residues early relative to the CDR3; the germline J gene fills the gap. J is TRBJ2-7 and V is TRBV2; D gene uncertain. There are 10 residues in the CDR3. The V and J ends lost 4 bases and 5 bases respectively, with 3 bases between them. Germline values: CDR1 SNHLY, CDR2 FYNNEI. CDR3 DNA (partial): TGTGCCAGCAGTGCCAACGAG. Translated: CASSANE. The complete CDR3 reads CASSANEQYF.

This chain's CDR3 is CASSLTSAEQFF. Incomplete CDR3 DNA: TGTGCCAGCAGTTTAACTAGCGCTGAG. The chain carries TRBV28 and TRBJ2-1, with 7 bases that match TRBD2. The read halts 3 residues ahead of the CDR3 end, with the missing end drawn from the germline J gene. The CDR3 runs 12 residues. CDR1 and CDR2 (germline): MDHEN, SYDVKM. The trim removed 2 bases at V and 9 bases at J, leaving 1 base unmatched.

CDR3 amino acids: CASSWTSGLRTDTQYF. The sequenced part of the CDR3 DNA is TGCGCCAGCAGCTGGACTAGCGGGTTACGCACAGATACG. The rearrangement links TRBV5-1 to TRBJ2-3, with TRBD2 matching 11 bases. The sequence runs out 3 residues before the end of the CDR3; the remainder is reconstructed from the germline J gene. This CDR3 is 16 amino acids long. J was trimmed by 1 base and V by 3 bases; bases with no gene match: 4. Germline V lookup: CDR1 SGHRS, CDR2 YFSETQ. Full variable domain (remainder filled in from reference TRBV5-1 and TRBJ2-3): KAGVTQTPRYLIKTRGQQVTLSCSPISGHRSVSWYQQTPGQGLQFLFEYFSETQRNKGNFPGRFSGRQFSNSRSEMNVSTLELGDSALYLCASSWTSGLRTDTQYFGPGTRLTVL.

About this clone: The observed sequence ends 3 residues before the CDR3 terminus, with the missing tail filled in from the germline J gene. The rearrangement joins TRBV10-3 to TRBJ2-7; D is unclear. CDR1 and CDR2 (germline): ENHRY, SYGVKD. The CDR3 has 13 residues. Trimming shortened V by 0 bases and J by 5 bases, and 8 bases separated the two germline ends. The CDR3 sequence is CAISESSGDEQYF. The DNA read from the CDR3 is TGTGCCATCAGTGAGTCTTCCGGTGACGAG.

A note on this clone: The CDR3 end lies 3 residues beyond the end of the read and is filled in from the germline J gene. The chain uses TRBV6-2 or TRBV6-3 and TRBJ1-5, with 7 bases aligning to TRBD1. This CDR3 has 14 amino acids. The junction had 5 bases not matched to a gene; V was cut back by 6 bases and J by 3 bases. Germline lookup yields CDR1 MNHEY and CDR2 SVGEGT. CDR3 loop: CASSQTGFNQPQHF. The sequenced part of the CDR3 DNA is TGTGCCAGCAGCCAGACAGGGTTCAATCAGCCC.

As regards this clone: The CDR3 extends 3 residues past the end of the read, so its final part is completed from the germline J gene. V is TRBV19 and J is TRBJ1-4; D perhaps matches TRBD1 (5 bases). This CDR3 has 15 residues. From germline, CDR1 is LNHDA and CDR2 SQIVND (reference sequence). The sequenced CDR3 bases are TGTGCCACCTCCGGCAGGGAGCAACTCTATTCACCA. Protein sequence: CATSGREQLYSP. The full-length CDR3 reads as CATSGREQLYSPLFF.

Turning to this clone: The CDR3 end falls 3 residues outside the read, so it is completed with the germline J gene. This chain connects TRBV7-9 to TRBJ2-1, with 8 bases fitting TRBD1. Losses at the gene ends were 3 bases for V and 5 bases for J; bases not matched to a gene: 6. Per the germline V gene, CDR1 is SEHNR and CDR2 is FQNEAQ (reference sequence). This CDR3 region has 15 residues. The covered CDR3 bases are TGTGCCAGCAGCTTCCGCGGGACAGGAGACAATGAG. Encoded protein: CASSFRGTGDNE. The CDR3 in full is CASSFRGTGDNEQFF.